Sequencing of this T cell receptor (beta chain) was carried out in a study of CD8+ T cells in alopecia areata. Study summary: Patients in the treated group were given tofacitinib by mouth, 5 to 10 mg twice a day.

The CDR3 is 13 residues long. In germline, CDR1 is GTSNPN, CDR2 SVGIG (reference sequence). Between the trimmed V and J ends, which lost 2 bases and 2 bases, there was a span of 9 bases. Individuals with alopecia areata gave both lesional scalp punch biopsies and peripheral blood for collection. Sequencing relied on a cDNA template that was reverse transcribed from extracted RNA. Assay: immunoSEQ multiplex PCR; the TCRdb copy retains only in-frame clones and omits some. The sample comprises over 120,000 clones, roughly 62% of which are singletons, and 6.4% rests with the top ten. Sequencing was performed on CD4+ T cells sorted from blood, taken at week 0. This TCR was recovered from a human donor with alopecia areata. The chain uses TRBV30 and TRBJ1-2, with D possibly being TRBD1 (5 bases). The CDR3 DNA reads TGTGCCTGGAGTCGAGCAGGGAACTATGGCTACACCTTC. It codes for CAWSRAGNYGYTF.